These 19 T cell receptor beta chains were sequenced from one sample in a study of T cell repertoires in cytomegalovirus infection. MiXCR was run by TCRdb on the reads, yielding one entry per CDR3 protein. This table has about 55,000 distinct CDR3 sequences, over 15% appearing once. Which antigens these TCRs recognize remains unknown. The sequenced sample was CD8+ T cells from cultured PBMCs, obtained from culture after CMV antigen stimulation. Receptor source: a human donor in good health (CMV status not recorded). Some clones in this sample may be carry-over from other donors' samples.

This chain uses TRBV6-1 with TRBJ2-7, with TRBD2 matching 11 bases. V shed 6 bases, J shed 0 bases, and the junction held 4 bases outside the gene matches. This CDR3 region has 15 residues. Germline loops: CDR1 MNHNS, CDR2 SASEGT. Here the CDR3 DNA reads TGTGCCAGCAGCCAGACTAGCGGGACCTCCTACGAGCAGTACTTC. Its protein is CASSQTSGTSYEQYF.

The chain is built from TRBV7-6 and TRBJ2-7; TRBD1 is a possible D gene (6 bases). The CDR3 is 13 residues long. V was trimmed by 3 bases and J by 9 bases, leaving 15 bases between them. CDR1 and CDR2 (germline): SGHVS, FNYEAQ. Written as DNA, the CDR3 is TGTGCCAGCAGCTTCCCGGGCGACAGGCCGCAGTACTTC. Protein: CASSFPGDRPQYF.

The chain joins TRBV7-6 to TRBJ2-1, with D hard to call. The CDR3 covers 15 residues. V was pared by 3 bases and J by 0 bases, with 9 bases between. The germline gives CDR1 SGHVS, CDR2 FNYEAQ. The CDR3 here is CASSFPGASYNEQFF. As DNA, the CDR3 is TGTGCCAGCAGCTTCCCAGGTGCCTCCTACAATGAGCAGTTCTTC. Based on the CDR3 plus reference TRBV7-6 and TRBJ2-1, the full variable domain is GAGVSQSPRYKVTKRGQDVALRCDPISGHVSLYWYRQALGQGPEFLTYFNYEAQQDKSGLPNDRFSAERPEGSISTLTIQRTEQRDSAMYRCASSFPGASYNEQFFGPGTRLTVL.

This clonotype has more than one count but fewer than ten. This chain connects TRBV5-6 to TRBJ1-6; D gene unclear. Germline loops: CDR1 SGHDT, CDR2 YYEEEE. V was trimmed by 4 bases and J by 6 bases, leaving 5 bases between them. This CDR3 is 12 amino acids long. The chain's CDR3 is CASSRTNSPLHF. The CDR3 nucleotides are TGTGCCAGCAGCCGAACTAATTCACCCCTCCACTTT.

This clonotype was counted between two and nine times. The V gene is TRBV6-1, the J gene TRBJ2-2, with D possibly called TRBD1 or TRBD2 (5 bases each). V lost 8 bases and J lost 4, with 5 bases in between. The CDR3 extends over 11 amino acids. The germline V gene has CDR1 MNHNS and CDR2 SASEGT. CDR3 sequence reads: CASGGTGELFF. In DNA form, the CDR3 reads TGTGCCAGCGGGGGCACCGGGGAGCTGTTTTTT.

This chain joins TRBV28 and TRBJ2-3; D possibly matches TRBD1 or TRBD2 (5 bases each). The CDR3 loop spans 14 amino acids. Germline assignment: CDR1 MDHEN and CDR2 SYDVKM. V was trimmed by 8 bases and J by 3 bases, leaving 15 bases between them. The CDR3 region is CASCLLGETDTQYF. As DNA, the CDR3 is TGTGCCAGCTGCCTCTTGGGGGAGACAGATACGCAGTATTTT.

The chain couples TRBV7-2 to TRBJ1-4, with a tentative D call TRBD1 (6 bases). The V gene's germline CDR1 is SGHTA and CDR2 FQGNSA. The V and J ends lost 5 bases and 5 bases respectively, with 21 bases between them. The CDR3 covers 17 residues. The CDR3 DNA reads TGTGCCAGCAGCATTGGACAGTCTTTGCTTCGCAATGAAAAACTGTTTTTT. This sequence encodes CASSIGQSLLRNEKLFF.

This clonotype was detected many times. This rearrangement joins TRBV15 to TRBJ2-1; TRBD1 matches 11 bases. V dropped 3 bases and J dropped 5; count of bases not matched to a gene: 3. The CDR3 sequence is 15 residues long. The germline V gene encodes CDR1 LNHNV and CDR2 YYDKDF (reference sequence). This chain's CDR3 is CATSRDRGPHNEQFF. The CDR3 coding sequence is TGTGCCACCAGCAGGGACAGGGGGCCCCACAATGAGCAGTTCTTC.

This clonotype occurred a few times. The chain combines TRBV4-1 with TRBJ2-2, with D perhaps matching TRBD2 (5 bases). V was cut by 3 bases and J by 5 bases, with 13 bases left in between. The CDR3 contains 15 residues. Germline V gives CDR1 MGHRA, CDR2 YSYEKL. CDR3 bases: TGCGCCAGCAGCCACTCGGGGTCGGATACCGGGGAGCTGTTTTTT. Translated, it gives CASSHSGSDTGELFF.

The V call is TRBV6-1, the J call TRBJ1-6, with 12 bases that match TRBD1. This CDR3 contains 15 residues. Trimming removed 6 bases from V and 11 bases from J; junction bases left unmatched: 8. Germline lookup yields CDR1 MNHNS and CDR2 SASEGT. CDR3 loop: CASRTGQGASTPLHF. Written as DNA, the CDR3 is TGTGCCAGCAGAACGGGACAGGGGGCTTCTACACCCCTCCACTTT.

V is TRBV7-6 and J is TRBJ2-7; D not resolved. V gave up 5 bases and J gave up 7 bases, with 18 bases separating them. CDR3 length: 14 residues. Germline V CDR1 and CDR2: SGHVS, FNYEAQ. CDR3 DNA sequence: TGTGCCAGCAGCCCAGAACTGATCTTGGGGGAGCAGTACTTC. Translating it yields CASSPELILGEQYF.

This clonotype was observed a few times. The chain is built from TRBV11-2 and TRBJ1-2, with no clear D. The CDR3 sequence is 11 residues long. CDR1 SGHAT and CDR2 FQNNGV come from the germline V gene. Deletions cut 1 base from V and 5 bases from J, with 2 bases between. The CDR3 region has the DNA TGTGCCAGCAGCTTAGTATATGGCTACACCTTC. It yields the protein CASSLVYGYTF.

V gene TRBV28 combines with J gene TRBJ2-1, with D hard to call. CDR1 MDHEN and CDR2 SYDVKM come from the germline V gene. V lost 9 bases, J lost 0 bases, and 9 bases lay in between. The CDR3 is 13 residues long. CDR3 amino acids: CASSTSSYNEQFF. Written as DNA, the CDR3 is TGTGCCAGTAGCACGAGCTCCTACAATGAGCAGTTCTTC.

The DNA of the CDR3 is TGTGCCAGCAGCTTCCTTGCGGGTGAGCAGTTCTTC. Translated: CASSFLAGEQFF. The V gene is TRBV7-6, the J gene TRBJ2-1; weak D call: TRBD2 (5 bases). The CDR3 loop spans 12 amino acids. From germline, CDR1 is SGHVS and CDR2 FNYEAQ. V lost 3 bases to trimming and J lost 9 bases, with 9 bases between them.

This clonotype occurred a few times. The rearrangement joins TRBV7-3 to TRBJ2-1; TRBD2 matches at 9 bases. There are 15 residues in the CDR3. Trimming took 5 bases from V and 0 from J; bases not matched to a gene: 2. From germline, CDR1 is SGHTA and CDR2 FQGTGA. CDR3 amino acids: CASSDSGSSYNEQFF. The CDR3 coding sequence is TGTGCCAGCAGCGATAGCGGGAGCTCCTACAATGAGCAGTTCTTC.

There are a few counts of this clonotype. The CDR3 bases are TGCAGTGCTAGTGGTCTAGCGGAGAGCTACGAGCAGTACTTC. It codes for CSASGLAESYEQYF. The rearrangement uses TRBV20-1 and TRBJ2-7; 7 nucleotides line up with TRBD2. Trimming took 3 bases from V and 3 from J; bases not matched to a gene: 8. CDR1 DFQATT and CDR2 SNEGSKA come from the germline V gene (reference sequence). The CDR3 is 14 amino acids.

In DNA form, the CDR3 reads TGCGCCAGCAGCCAAGGGCGAAGCATGAACACTGAAGCTTTCTTT. Translated, it gives CASSQGRSMNTEAFF. The chain combines TRBV4-3 with TRBJ1-1, with D unclear. V was clipped by 1 base and J by 0 bases, with 9 bases between them. CDR1 and CDR2 (germline): LGHNA, YSLEER. This CDR3 contains 15 residues.

This clonotype was seen a few times. V is TRBV7-8 and J is TRBJ1-1; D call uncertain. The V end was cut by 8 bases, the J end by 5 bases, with 15 bases between. CDR1 and CDR2 from the germline V gene are SGHVS and FQNEAQ. This CDR3 has 13 residues. The CDR3 nucleotides are TGTGCCAGCGGCTCCACGGGGAGGACTGAAGCTTTCTTT. It yields the protein CASGSTGRTEAFF.

This clonotype has only a few counts. The chain is built from TRBV11-3 and TRBJ1-1; D gene uncertain. V was shortened by 5 bases and J by 1 base, with 8 bases between the two germline ends. The CDR3 length is 13 residues. Germline CDR1 SGHNT, CDR2 YENEEA. CDR3 coding DNA: TGTGCCAGCAGCAAGGATCCGAACACTGAAGCTTTCTTT. Protein sequence: CASSKDPNTEAFF.